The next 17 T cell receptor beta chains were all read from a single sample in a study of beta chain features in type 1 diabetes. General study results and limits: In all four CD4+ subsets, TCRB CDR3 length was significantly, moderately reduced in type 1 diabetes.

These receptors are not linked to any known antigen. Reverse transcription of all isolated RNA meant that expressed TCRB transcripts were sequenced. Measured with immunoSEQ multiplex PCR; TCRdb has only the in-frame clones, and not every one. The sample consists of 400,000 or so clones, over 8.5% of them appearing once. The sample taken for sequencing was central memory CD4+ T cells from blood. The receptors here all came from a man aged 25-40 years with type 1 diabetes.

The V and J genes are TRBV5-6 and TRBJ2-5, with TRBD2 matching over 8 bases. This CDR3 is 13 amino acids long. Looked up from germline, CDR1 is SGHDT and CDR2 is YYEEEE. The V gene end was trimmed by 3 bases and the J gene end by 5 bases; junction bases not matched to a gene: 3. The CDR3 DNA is TGTGCCAGCAGCTCGGGACTAGTGGAGACCCAGTACTTC. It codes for CASSSGLVETQYF.

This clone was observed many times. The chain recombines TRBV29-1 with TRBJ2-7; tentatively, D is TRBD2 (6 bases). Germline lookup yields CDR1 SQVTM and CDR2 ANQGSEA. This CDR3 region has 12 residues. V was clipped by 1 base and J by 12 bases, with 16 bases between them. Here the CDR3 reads CSVEGSGLRRYF. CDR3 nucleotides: TGCAGCGTTGAAGGAAGCGGGCTACGAAGGTACTTC.

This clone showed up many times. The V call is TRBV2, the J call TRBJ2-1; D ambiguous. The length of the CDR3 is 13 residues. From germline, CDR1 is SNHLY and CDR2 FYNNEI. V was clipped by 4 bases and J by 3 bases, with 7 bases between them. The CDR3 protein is CASSVDVYNEQFF. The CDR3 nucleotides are TGTGCCAGCAGTGTTGATGTCTACAATGAGCAGTTCTTC.

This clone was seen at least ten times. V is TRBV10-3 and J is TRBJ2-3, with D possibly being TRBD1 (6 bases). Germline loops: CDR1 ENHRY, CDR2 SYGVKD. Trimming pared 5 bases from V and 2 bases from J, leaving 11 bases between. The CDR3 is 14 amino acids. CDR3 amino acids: CAISIQGNTDTQYF. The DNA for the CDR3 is TGTGCCATCAGTATACAGGGTAACACAGATACGCAGTATTTT.

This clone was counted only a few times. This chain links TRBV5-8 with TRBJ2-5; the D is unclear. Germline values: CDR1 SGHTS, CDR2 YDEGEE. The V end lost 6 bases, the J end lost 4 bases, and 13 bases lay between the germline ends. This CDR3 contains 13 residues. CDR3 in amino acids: CASTPPGGETQYF. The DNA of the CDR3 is TGTGCCAGCACTCCACCGGGTGGAGAGACCCAGTACTTC.

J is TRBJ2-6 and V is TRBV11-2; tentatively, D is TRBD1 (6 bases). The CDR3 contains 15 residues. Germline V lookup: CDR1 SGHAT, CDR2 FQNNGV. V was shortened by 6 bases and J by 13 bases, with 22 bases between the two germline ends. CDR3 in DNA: TGTGCCAGCAGTCATACAGGGCCTCTGGAATCGGTCCTGACTTTC. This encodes CASSHTGPLESVLTF.

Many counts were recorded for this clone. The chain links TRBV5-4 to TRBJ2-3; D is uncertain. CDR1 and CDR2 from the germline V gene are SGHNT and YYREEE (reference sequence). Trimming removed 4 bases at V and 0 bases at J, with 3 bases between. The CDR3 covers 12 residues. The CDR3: CASSQSTDTQYF. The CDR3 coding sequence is TGTGCCAGCAGCCAAAGCACAGATACGCAGTATTTT.

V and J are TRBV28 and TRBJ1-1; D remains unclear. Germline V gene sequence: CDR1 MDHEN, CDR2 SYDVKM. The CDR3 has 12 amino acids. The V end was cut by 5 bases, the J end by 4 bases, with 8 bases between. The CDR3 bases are TGTGCCAGCAGTACGCGGGGCACTGAAGCTTTCTTT. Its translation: CASSTRGTEAFF.

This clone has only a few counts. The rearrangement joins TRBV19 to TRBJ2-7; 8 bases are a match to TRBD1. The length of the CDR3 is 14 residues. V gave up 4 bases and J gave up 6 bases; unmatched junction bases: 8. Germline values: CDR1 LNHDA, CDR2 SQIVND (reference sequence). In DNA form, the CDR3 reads TGTGCCAGTAGTAAGGGGGACAGGTGGACCGAGCAGTACTTC. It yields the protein CASSKGDRWTEQYF.

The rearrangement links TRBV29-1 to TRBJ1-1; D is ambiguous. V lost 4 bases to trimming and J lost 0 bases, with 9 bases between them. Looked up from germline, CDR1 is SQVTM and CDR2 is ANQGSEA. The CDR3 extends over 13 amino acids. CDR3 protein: CSVGWAMNTEAFF. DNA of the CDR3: TGCAGCGTTGGGTGGGCCATGAACACTGAAGCTTTCTTT.

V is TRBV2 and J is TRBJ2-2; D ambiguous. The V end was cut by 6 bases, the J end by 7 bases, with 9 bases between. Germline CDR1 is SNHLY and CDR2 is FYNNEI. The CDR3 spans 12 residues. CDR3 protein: CASRAAHGELFF. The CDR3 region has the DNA TGTGCCAGCAGGGCGGCCCACGGGGAGCTGTTTTTT.

The CDR3 protein is CASSLTDSYEQYF. CDR3 DNA sequence: TGTGCCAGCAGCTTAACAGACAGTTACGAGCAGTACTTC. The chain carries TRBV11-3 and TRBJ2-7, with D perhaps TRBD1 (5 bases). This CDR3 comprises 13 residues. The V gene's germline CDR1 is SGHNT and CDR2 YENEEA. The V gene lost 2 bases and the J gene lost 4 bases, with 9 bases spanning the gap.

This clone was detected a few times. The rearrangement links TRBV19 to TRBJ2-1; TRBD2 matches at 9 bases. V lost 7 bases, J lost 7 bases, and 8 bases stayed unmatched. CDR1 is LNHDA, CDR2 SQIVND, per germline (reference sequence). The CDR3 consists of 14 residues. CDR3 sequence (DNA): TGTGCCAGTAAGGGCGGGAGGGCCTGGAATGAGCAGTTCTTC. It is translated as CASKGGRAWNEQFF. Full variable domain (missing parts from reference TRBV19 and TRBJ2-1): DGGITQSPKYLFRKEGQNVTLSCEQNLNHDAMYWYRQDPGQGLRLIYYSQIVNDFQKGDIAEGYSVSREKKESFPLTVTSAQKNPTAFYLCASKGGRAWNEQFFGPGTRLTVL.

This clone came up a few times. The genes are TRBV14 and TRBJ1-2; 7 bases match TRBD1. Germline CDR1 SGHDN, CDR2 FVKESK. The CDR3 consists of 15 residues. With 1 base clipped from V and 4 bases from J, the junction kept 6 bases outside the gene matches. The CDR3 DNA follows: TGTGCCAGCAGCCAAGTAGCCGGGACAGCCTATGGCTACACCTTC. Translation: CASSQVAGTAYGYTF.

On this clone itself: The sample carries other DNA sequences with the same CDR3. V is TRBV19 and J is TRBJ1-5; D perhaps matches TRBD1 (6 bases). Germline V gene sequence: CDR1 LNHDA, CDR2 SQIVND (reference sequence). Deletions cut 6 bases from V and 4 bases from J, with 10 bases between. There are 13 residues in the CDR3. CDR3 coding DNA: TGTGCCAGTAGCACGCAGGGGAATCAGCCCCAGCATTTT. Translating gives CASSTQGNQPQHF. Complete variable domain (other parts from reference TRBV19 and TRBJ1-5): DGGITQSPKYLFRKEGQNVTLSCEQNLNHDAMYWYRQDPGQGLRLIYYSQIVNDFQKGDIAEGYSVSREKKESFPLTVTSAQKNPTAFYLCASSTQGNQPQHFGDGTRLSIL.

The chain's CDR3 is CASSIYTGTGMETQYF. Written as DNA, the CDR3 is TGTGCCAGTAGTATCTACACCGGGACAGGGATGGAGACCCAGTACTTC. The rearrangement links TRBV19 to TRBJ2-7; 9 bases are shared with TRBD1. TRBJ2-5 explains the end of the DNA better; the J call may be wrong. This CDR3 is built from 16 residues. Per germline, CDR1 LNHDA and CDR2 SQIVND (reference sequence).

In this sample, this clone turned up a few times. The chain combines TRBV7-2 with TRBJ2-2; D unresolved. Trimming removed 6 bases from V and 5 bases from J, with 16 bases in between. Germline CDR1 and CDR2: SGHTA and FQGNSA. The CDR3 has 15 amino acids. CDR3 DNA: TGTGCCAGCAGTGGAGCCCAGCTCGGGACCGGGGAGCTGTTTTTT. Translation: CASSGAQLGTGELFF.